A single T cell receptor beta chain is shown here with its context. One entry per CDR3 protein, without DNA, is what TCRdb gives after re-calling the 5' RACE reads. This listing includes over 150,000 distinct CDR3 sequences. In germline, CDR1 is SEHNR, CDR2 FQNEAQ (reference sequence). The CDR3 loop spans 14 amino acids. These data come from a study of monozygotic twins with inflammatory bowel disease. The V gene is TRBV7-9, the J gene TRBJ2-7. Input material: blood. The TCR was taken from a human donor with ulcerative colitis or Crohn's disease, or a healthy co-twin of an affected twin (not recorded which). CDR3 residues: CASSKTGGAYEQYF. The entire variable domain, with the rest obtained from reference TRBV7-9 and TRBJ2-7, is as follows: DTGVSQNPRHKITKRGQNVTFRCDPISEHNRLYWYRQTLGQGPEFLTYFQNEAQLEKSRLLSDRFSAERPKGSFSTLEIQRTEQGDSAMYLCASSKTGGAYEQYFGPGTRLTVT.